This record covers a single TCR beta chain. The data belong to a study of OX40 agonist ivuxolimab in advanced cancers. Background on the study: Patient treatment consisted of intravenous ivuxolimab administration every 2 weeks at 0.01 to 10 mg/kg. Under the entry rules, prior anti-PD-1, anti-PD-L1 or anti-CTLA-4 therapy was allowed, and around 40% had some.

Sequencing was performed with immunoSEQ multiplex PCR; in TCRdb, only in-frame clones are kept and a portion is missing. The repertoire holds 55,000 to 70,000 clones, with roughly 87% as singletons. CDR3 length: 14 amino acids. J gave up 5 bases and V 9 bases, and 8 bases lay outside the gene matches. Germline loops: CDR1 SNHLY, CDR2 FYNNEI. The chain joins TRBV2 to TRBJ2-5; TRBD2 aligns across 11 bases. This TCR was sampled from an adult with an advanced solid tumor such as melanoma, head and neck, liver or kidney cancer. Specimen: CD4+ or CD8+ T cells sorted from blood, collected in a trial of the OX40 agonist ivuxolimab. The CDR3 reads CARPGLAVWETQYF. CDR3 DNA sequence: TGTGCCAGACCGGGACTAGCGGTTTGGGAGACCCAGTACTTC.